This TCR beta chain was documented in a study of shared clonotypes between healthy human individuals. General observations from the study: Rarefaction exposed incomplete sorted-subset sequencing despite large depth. Clonotype sharing among donors was thought likely to change with sequencing depth.

In the original processing: Filtering of immunoSEQ junctional sequences could not match full-length read filtering. The method was immunoSEQ multiplex PCR; TCRdb's version includes in-frame clones alone and lacks a portion of them. V and J calls and clone size are copied from that table; D and trimming were computed from the DNA. This table holds 600,000 to 750,000 clones, approximately 77% found once. Investigators divided CD4+ cells into CD45RA+ naive and CD45RA-negative memory subsets. Of note for this clone: Antigen specificity is unknown.

The V and J ends lost 4 bases and 2 bases respectively, with 13 bases between them. CDR1 SGDLS and CDR2 YYNGEE come from the germline V gene. The CDR3 length is 15 residues. Sequenced: memory CD4+ T cells sorted from blood. The sample's subset: CD45RA-negative fraction. The rearrangement links TRBV9 to TRBJ2-1, with D perhaps matching TRBD1 (6 bases). This TCR was recovered from a woman in her 30s in good health. The CDR3 region has the DNA TGTGCCAGCAGCCTGGCACAGGGAGCCTACAATGAGCAGTTCTTC. This gives the protein CASSLAQGAYNEQFF.